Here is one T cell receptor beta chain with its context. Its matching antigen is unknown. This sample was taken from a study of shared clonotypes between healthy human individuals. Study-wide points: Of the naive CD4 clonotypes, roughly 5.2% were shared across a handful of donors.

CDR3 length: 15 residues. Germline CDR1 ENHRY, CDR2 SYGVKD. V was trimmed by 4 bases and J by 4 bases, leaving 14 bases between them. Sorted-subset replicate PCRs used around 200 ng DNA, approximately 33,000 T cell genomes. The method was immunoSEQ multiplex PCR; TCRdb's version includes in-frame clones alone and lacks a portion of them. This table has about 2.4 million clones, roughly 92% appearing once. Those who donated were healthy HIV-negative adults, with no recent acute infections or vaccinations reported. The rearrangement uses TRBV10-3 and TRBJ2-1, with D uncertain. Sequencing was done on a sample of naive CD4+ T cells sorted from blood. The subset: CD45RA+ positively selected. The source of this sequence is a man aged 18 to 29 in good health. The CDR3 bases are TGTGCCATCAGTGGCCGGGCCCAACGGTACAATGAGCAGTTCTTC. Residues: CAISGRAQRYNEQFF.